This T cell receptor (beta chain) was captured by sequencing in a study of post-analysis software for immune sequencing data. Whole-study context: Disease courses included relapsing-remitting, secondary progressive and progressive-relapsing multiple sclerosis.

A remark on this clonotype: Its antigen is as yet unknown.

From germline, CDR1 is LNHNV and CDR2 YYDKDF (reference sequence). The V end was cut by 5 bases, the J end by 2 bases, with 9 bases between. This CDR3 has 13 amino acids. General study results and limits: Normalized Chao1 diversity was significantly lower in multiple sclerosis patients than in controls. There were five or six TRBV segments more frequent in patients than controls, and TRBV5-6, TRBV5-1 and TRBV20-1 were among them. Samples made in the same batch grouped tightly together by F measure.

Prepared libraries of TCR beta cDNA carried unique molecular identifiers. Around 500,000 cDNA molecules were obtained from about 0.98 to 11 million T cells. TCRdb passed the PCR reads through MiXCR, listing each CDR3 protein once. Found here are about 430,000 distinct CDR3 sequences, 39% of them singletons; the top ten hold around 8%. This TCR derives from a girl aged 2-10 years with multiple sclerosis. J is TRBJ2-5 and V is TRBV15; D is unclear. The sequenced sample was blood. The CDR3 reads CATSPTKQETQYF. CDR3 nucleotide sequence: TGTGCCACCAGCCCGACAAAGCAAGAGACCCAGTACTTC.